This T cell receptor (beta chain) comes out of a study of T cell repertoires in cytomegalovirus infection. Worth noting for this clonotype: What it binds is not known.

The CDR3 covers 16 residues. Between the trimmed V and J ends, which lost 8 bases and 2 bases, there was a span of 21 bases. Using its own MiXCR run on the reads, TCRdb lists one record per CDR3 protein. The sample includes 700,000 to 850,000 distinct CDR3 sequences, about 33% of them seen just once. V usage is TRBV5-3 and J usage is TRBJ2-3; D may be TRBD1 or TRBD2 (5 bases each). TRBV5-3 qualifies as an ORF whose function is uncertain. This receptor was obtained from a human donor in good health (CMV status not recorded). Some clones in this sample may be carry-over from other donors' samples. This specimen consisted of cultured CD8+ T cells from PBMCs, obtained from culture after CMV antigen stimulation. CDR3 protein: CASSPDTGAATDTQYF. The CDR3 DNA sequence: TGTGCCAGCAGCCCGGACACCGGGGCCGCCACAGATACGCAGTATTTT.